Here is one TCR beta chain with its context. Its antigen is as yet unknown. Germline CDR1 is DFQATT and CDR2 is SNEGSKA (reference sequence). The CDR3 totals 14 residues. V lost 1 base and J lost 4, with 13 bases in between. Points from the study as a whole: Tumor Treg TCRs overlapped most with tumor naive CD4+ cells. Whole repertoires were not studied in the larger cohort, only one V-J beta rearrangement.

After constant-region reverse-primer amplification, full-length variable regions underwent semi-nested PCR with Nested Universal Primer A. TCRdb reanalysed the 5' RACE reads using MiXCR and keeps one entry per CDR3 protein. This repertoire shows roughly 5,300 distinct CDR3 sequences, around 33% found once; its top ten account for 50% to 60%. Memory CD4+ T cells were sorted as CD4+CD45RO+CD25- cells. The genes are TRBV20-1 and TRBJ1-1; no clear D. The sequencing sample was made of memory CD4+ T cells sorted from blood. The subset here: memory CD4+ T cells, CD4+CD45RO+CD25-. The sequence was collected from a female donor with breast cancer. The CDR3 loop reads CSARVSGSGTEAFF. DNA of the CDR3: TGCAGTGCTAGAGTGTCGGGTAGCGGCACTGAAGCTTTCTTT.